This T cell receptor beta chain is drawn from a study of memory CD4+ T cells and cytomegalovirus serostatus. The sort gate was single viable CD3+CD4+CD8-CD45RO+ cells for memory CD4+ T cells. CMV serostatus came from serum IgG against pp150, pp28, p38, p52. The V gene lost 8 bases and the J gene lost 13 bases, with 16 bases spanning the gap. From germline, CDR1 is MNHNS and CDR2 SASEGT. There are 11 residues in the CDR3. Assay used: immunoSEQ multiplex PCR; TCRdb lists only in-frame clones, some missing. Found here are about 60,000 clones, over 65% of them singletons; the top ten hold more than 2.5%. This clonotype originated in an adult in good health and CMV-seropositive. The chain has TRBV6-1 and TRBJ2-3, with a tentative D call TRBD2 (6 bases). The material sequenced was memory CD4+ T cells from blood. The CDR3 is CASGTGRGEYF. The CDR3 coding sequence is TGTGCCAGCGGAACAGGTCGCGGGGAGTATTTT.